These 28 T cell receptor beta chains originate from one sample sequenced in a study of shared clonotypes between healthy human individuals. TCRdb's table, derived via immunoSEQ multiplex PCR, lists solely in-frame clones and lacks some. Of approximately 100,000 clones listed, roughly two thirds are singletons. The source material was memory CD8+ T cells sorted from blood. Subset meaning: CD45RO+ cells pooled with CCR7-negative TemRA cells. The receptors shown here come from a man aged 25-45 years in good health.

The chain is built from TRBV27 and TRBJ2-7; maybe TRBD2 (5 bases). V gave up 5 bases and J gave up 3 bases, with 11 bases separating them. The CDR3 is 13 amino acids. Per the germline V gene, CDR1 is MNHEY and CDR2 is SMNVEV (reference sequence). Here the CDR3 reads CASSSGLLYEQYF. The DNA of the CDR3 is TGTGCCAGCAGTAGTGGACTGCTCTACGAGCAGTACTTC.

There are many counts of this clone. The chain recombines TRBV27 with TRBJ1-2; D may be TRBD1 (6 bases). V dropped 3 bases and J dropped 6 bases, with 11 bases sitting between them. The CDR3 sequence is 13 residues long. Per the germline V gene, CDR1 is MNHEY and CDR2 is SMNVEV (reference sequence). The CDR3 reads CASSFTTGNGYTF. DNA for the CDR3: TGTGCCAGCAGTTTTACTACAGGGAATGGCTACACCTTC.

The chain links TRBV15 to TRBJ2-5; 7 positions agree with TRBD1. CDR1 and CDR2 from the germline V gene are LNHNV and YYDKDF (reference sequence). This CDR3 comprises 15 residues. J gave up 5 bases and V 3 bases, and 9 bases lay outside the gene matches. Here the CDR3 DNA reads TGTGCCACCAGCAGTTCAAAGGGGGCGATGGAGACCCAGTACTTC. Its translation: CATSSSKGAMETQYF.

The CDR3 DNA reads as TGTGCCATCAGCTGGACGGAGGAGGGCTACACCTTC. It encodes CAISWTEEGYTF. The chain is built from TRBV10-3 and TRBJ1-2; D is undetermined. Germline V gene lookup returns CDR1 ENHRY and CDR2 SYGVKD. The V end lost 6 bases, the J end lost 8 bases, and 13 bases lay between the germline ends. This CDR3 has 12 residues.

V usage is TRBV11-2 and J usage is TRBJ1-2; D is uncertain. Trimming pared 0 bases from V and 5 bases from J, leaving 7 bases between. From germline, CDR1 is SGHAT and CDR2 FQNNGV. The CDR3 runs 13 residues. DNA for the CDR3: TGTGCCAGCAGCTTAGACGGACTTTATGGCTACACCTTC. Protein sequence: CASSLDGLYGYTF.

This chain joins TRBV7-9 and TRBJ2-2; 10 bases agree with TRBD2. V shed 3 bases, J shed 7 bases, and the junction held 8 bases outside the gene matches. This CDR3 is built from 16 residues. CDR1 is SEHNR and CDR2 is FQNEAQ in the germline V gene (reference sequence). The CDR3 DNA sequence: TGTGCCAGCAGCTTCCAGCGGGAGGGGTTCCTCGGGGAGCTGTTTTTT. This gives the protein CASSFQREGFLGELFF.

The CDR3 loop is CSVLAGDGANVLTF. CDR3 bases: TGCAGCGTCCTCGCCGGCGATGGGGCCAACGTCCTGACTTTC. This chain links TRBV29-1 with TRBJ2-6; D not certain. This CDR3 contains 14 residues. CDR1 is SQVTM and CDR2 is ANQGSEA in the germline V gene. V gave up 6 bases and J gave up 3 bases, with 12 bases separating them. Full variable domain (rest looked up from reference TRBV29-1 and TRBJ2-6): SAVISQKPSRDICQRGTSLTIQCQVDSQVTMMFWYRQQPGQSLTLIATANQGSEATYESGFVIDKFPISRPNLTFSTLTVSNMSPEDSSIYLCSVLAGDGANVLTFGAGSRLTVL.

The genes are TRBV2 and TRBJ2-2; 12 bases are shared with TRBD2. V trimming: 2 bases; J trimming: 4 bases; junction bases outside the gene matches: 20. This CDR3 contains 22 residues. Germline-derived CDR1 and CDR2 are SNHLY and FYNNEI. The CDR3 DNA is TGTGCCAGCAGTGAAATAGGGACAGGGGTCGCAGGACTAGCGGGGTTCACCGGGGAGCTGTTTTTT. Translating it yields CASSEIGTGVAGLAGFTGELFF.

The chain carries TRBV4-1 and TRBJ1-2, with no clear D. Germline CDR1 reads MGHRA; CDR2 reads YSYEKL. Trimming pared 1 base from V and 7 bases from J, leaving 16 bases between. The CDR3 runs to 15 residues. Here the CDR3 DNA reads TGCGCCAGCAGCCAAGTTGGCAGCCTTGAGGGTGGCTACACCTTC. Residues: CASSQVGSLEGGYTF.

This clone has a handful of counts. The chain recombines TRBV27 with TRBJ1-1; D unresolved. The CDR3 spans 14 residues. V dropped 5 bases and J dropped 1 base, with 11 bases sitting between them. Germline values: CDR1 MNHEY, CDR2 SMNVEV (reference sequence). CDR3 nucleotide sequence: TGTGCCAGCAGTCGGTTGGGAGGGAACACTGAAGCTTTCTTT. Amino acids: CASSRLGGNTEAFF.

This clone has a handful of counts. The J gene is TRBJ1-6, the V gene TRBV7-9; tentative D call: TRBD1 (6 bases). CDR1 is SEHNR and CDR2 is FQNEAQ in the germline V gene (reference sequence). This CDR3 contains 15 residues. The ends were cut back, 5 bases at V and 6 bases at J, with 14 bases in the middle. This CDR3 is CASSQVVGANSPLHF. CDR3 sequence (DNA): TGTGCCAGCAGCCAGGTTGTGGGGGCTAATTCACCCCTCCACTTT.

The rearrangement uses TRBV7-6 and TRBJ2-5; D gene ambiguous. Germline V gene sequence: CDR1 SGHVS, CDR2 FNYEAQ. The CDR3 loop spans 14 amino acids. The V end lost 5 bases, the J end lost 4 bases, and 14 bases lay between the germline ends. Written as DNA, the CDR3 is TGTGCCAGCAGCGCTACGGCGAGCTTAGAGACCCAGTACTTC. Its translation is CASSATASLETQYF.

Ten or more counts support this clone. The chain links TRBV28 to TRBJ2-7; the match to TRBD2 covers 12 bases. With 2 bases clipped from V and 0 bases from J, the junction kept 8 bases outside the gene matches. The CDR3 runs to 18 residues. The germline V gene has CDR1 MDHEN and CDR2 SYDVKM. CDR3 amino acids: CASSLRAATSGSSYEQYF. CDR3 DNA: TGTGCCAGCAGTTTACGCGCTGCGACTAGCGGGAGCTCCTACGAGCAGTACTTC.

The CDR3 region has the DNA TGTGCCAGCAGATCCACTAGCGGGAGGACCTACGAGCAGTACTTC. This gives the protein CASRSTSGRTYEQYF. The chain joins TRBV11-2 to TRBJ2-7; 12 nucleotides align to TRBD2. This CDR3 has 15 residues. Germline loops: CDR1 SGHAT, CDR2 FQNNGV. V shed 6 bases and J 2 bases; nucleotides not matched to a gene: 5.

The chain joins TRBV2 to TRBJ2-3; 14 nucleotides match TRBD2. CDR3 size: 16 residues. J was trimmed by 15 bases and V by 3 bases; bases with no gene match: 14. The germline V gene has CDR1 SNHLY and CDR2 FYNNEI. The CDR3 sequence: CASSEGLAGALSQIYF. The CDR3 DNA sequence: TGTGCCAGCAGTGAGGGACTAGCGGGAGCCCTCTCGCAGATATATTTT.

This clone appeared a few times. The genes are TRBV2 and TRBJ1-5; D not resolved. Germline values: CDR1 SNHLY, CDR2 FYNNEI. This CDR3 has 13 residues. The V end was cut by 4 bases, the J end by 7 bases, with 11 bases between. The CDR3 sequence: CASSVLEDQPQHF. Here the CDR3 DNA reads TGTGCCAGCAGTGTACTCGAGGACCAGCCCCAGCATTTT.

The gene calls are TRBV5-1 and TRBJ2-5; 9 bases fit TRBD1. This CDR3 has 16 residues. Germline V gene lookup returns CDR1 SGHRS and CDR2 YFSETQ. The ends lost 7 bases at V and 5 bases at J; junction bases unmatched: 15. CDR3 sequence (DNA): TGCGCCAGCGCCGGGACAGGGTCTTTTTTCTCCGAGACCCAGTACTTC. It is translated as CASAGTGSFFSETQYF.

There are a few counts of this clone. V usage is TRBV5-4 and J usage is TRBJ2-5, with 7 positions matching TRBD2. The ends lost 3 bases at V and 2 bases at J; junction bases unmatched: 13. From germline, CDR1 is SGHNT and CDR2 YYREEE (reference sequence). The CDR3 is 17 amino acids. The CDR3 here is CASSSPAGLNFQETQYF. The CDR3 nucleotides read TGTGCCAGCAGCTCCCCAGCGGGACTGAATTTTCAAGAGACCCAGTACTTC.

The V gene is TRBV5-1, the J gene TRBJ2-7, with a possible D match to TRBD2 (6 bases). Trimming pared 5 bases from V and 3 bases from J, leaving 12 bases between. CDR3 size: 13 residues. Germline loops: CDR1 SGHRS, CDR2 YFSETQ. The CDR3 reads CASSGDSVYEQYF. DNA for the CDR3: TGCGCCAGCAGTGGGGACTCCGTCTACGAGCAGTACTTC. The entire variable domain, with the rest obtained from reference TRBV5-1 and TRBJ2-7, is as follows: KAGVTQTPRYLIKTRGQQVTLSCSPISGHRSVSWYQQTPGQGLQFLFEYFSETQRNKGNFPGRFSGRQFSNSRSEMNVSTLELGDSALYLCASSGDSVYEQYFGPGTRLTVT.

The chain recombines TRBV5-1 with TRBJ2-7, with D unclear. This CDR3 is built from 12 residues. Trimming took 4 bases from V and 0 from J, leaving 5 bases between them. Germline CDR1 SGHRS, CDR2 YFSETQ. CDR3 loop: CASSGNSYEQYF. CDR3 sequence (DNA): TGCGCCAGCAGCGGGAACTCCTACGAGCAGTACTTC.

The CDR3 is CASSYSGDYEQYF. CDR3 in DNA: TGTGCCAGCAGTTACTCGGGTGACTACGAGCAGTACTTC. This chain links TRBV6-6 with TRBJ2-7; D is unresolved. This CDR3 spans 13 amino acids. Deletions cut 0 bases from V and 3 bases from J, with 6 bases between. CDR1 MNHNY and CDR2 SVGAGI come from the germline V gene (reference sequence).

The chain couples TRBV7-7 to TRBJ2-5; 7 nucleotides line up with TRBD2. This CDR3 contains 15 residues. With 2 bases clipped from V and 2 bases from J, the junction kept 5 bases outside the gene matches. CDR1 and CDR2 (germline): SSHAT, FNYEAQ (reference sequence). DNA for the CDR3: TGTGCCAGCAGCTTAAAGCGGGATCGGCAAGAGACCCAGTACTTC. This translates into CASSLKRDRQETQYF. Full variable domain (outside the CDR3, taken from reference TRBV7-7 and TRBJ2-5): GAGVSQSPRYKVTKRGQDVTLRCDPISSHATLYWYQQALGQGPEFLTYFNYEAQPDKSGLPSDRFSAERPEGSISTLTIQRTEQRDSAMYRCASSLKRDRQETQYFGPGTRLLVL.

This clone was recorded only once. The CDR3 coding sequence is TGCGCCAGCAGCCTTGACGACAGGGCAGGGGCCGGGGAGCTGTTTTTT. It codes for CASSLDDRAGAGELFF. The chain combines TRBV4-3 with TRBJ2-2, with TRBD1 identical over 7 bases. The CDR3 has 16 residues. Germline CDR1 LGHNA, CDR2 YSLEER. Trimming took 4 bases from V and 6 from J; bases not matched to a gene: 11.

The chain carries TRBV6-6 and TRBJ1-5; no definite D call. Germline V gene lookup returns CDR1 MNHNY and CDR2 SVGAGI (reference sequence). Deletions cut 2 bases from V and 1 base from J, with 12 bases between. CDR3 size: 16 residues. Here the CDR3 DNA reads TGTGCCAGCAGTTACCTACGGACTCTAAGCAATCAGCCCCAGCATTTT. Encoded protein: CASSYLRTLSNQPQHF.

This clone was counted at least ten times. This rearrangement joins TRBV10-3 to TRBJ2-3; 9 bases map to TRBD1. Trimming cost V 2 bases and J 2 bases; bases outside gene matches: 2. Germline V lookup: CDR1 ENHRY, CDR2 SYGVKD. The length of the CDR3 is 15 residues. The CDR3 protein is CAISEGTGHTDTQYF. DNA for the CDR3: TGTGCCATCAGTGAGGGGACAGGGCACACAGATACGCAGTATTTT.

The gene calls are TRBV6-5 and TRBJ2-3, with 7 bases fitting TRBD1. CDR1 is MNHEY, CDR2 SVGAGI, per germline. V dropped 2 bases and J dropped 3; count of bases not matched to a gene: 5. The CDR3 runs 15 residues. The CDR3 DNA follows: TGTGCCAGCAGTTACACGGAGACAGGGACAGATACGCAGTATTTT. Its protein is CASSYTETGTDTQYF.

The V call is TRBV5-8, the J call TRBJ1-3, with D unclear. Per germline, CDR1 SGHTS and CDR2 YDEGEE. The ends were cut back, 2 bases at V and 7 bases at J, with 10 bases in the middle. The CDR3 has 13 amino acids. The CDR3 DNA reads TGTGCCAGCAGCTTAGGAGGGCCGAACACCATATATTTT. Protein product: CASSLGGPNTIYF.

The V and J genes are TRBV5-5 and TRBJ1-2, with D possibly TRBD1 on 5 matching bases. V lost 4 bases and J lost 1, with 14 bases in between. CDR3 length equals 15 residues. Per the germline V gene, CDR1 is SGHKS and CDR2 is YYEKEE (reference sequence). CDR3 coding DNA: TGTGCCAGCAGCCCCTCGACAGCTTTTAACTATGGCTACACCTTC. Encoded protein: CASSPSTAFNYGYTF.